This T cell receptor (beta chain) emerged from a study of blood T cells in healthy people across ages. Germline lookup yields CDR1 SQVTM and CDR2 ANQGSEA. V was pared by 4 bases and J by 0 bases, with 13 bases between. The CDR3 has 14 amino acids. Combining a sample-barcoded 5' primer with a J-beta primer mix, a second PCR ran for about 7 to 11 cycles. TCRdb ran MiXCR on the 5' RACE reads and lists one entry per CDR3 protein. The sample lists approximately 2,000,000 distinct CDR3 sequences; 30% to 40% were seen once. The TCR was taken from a human donor in good health. Sequencing was carried out using blood. The chain has TRBV29-1 and TRBJ2-7; the D call may be TRBD1 or TRBD2 (5 bases each). CDR3 region: CSVAGLWDSYEQYF. The CDR3 DNA sequence: TGCAGCGTTGCGGGGCTCTGGGACTCCTACGAGCAGTACTTC.